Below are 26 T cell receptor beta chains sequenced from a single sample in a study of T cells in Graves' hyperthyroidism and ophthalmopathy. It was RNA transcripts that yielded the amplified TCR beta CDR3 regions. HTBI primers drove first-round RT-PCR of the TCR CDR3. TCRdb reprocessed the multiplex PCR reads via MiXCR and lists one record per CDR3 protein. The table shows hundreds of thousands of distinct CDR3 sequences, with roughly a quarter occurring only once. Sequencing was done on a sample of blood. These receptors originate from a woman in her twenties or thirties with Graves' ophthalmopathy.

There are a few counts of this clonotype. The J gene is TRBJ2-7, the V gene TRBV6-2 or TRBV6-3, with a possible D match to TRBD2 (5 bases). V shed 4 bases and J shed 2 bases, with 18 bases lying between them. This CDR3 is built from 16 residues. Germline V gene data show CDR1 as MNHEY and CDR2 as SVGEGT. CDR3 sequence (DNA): TGTGCCAGCAGTTTGGGCGGGCAGCGGAAAACCTACGAGCAGTACTTC. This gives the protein CASSLGGQRKTYEQYF.

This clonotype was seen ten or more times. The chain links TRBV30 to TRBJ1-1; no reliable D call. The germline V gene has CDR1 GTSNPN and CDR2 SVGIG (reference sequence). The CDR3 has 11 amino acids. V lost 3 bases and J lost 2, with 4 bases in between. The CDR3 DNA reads TGTGCCTGGAGCGACAACACTGAAGCTTTCTTT. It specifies CAWSDNTEAFF. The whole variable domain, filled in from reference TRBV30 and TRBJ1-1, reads SQTIHQWPATLVQPVGSPLSLECTVEGTSNPNLYWYRQAAGRGLQLLFYSVGIGQISSEVPQNLSASRPQDRQFILSSKKLLLSDSGFYLCAWSDNTEAFFGQGTRLTVV.

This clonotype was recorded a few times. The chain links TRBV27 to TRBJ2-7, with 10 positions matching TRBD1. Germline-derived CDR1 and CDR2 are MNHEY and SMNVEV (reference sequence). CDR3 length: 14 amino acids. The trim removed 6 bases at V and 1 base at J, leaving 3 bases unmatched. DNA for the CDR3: TGTGCCAGCAGACGGGGACAGGGGTCCTACGAGCAGTACTTC. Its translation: CASRRGQGSYEQYF.

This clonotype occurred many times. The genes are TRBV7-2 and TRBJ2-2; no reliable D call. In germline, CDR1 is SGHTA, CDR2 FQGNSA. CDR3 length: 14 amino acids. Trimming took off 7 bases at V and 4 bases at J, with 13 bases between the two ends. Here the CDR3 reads CASIKVKSTGELFF. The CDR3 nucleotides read TGTGCCAGCATCAAAGTGAAAAGCACCGGGGAGCTGTTTTTT.

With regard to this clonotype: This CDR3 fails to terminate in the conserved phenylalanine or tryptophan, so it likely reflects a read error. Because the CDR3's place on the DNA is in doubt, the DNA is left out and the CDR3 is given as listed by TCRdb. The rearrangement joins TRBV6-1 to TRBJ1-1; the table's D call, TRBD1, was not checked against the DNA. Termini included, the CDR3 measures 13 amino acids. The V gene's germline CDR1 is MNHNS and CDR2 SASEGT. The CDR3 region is CASSEGPNTEAWL.

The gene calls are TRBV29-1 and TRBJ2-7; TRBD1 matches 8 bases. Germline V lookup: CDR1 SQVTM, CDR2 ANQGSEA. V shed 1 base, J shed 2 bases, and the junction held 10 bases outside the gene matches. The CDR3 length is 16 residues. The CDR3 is CSVEGVDRGKAYEQYF. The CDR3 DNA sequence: TGCAGCGTTGAAGGGGTAGACAGGGGAAAGGCCTACGAGCAGTACTTC.

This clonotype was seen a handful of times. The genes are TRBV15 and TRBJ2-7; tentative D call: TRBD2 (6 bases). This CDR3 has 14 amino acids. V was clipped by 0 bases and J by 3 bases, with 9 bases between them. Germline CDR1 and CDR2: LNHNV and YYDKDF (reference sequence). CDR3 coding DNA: TGTGCCACCAGCAGAGATTTAGCGGACTACGAGCAGTACTTC. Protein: CATSRDLADYEQYF.

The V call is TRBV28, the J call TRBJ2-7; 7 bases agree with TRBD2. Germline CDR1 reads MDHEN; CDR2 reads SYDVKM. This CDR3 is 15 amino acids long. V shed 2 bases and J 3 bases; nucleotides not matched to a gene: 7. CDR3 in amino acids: CASSLIERGSYEQYF. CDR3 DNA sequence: TGTGCCAGCAGTTTAATAGAGCGGGGTAGCTACGAGCAGTACTTC.

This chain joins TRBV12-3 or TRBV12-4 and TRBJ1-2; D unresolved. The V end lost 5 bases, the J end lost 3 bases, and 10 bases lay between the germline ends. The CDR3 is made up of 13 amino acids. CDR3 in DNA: TGTGCCAGCAGTAGAAGGGAAGACTATGGCTACACCTTC. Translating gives CASSRREDYGYTF.

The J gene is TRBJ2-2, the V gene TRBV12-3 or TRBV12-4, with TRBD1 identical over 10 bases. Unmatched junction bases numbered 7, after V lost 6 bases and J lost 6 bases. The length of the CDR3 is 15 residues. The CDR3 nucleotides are TGTGCCAGCAGACCCGGGACAGGGGTTGCCGGGGAGCTGTTTTTT. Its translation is CASRPGTGVAGELFF.

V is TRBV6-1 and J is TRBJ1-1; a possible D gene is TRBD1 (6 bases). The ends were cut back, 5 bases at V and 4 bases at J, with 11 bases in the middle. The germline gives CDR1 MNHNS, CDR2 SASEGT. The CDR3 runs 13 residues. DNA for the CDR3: TGTGCCAGCAGTCAGGGGTTTAGCACTGAAGCTTTCTTT. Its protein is CASSQGFSTEAFF.

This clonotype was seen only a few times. The CDR3 here is CASSYSSLNTEAFF. For the CDR3, the DNA is TGTGCCAGCAGTTACAGTTCCCTGAACACTGAAGCTTTCTTT. The chain has TRBV6-5 and TRBJ1-1; no firm D call. Trimming stripped 2 bases from V and 0 bases from J, with 7 bases between. Germline V gene data show CDR1 as MNHEY and CDR2 as SVGAGI. This CDR3 has 14 amino acids.

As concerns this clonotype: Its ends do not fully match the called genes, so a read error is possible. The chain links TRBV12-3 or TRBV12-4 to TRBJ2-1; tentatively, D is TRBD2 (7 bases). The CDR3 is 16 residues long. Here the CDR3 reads CASSTTGGPLYNEKFF. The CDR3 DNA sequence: TGTGCCAGCAGCACAACCGGGGGGCCTCTCTACAATGAGAAGTTCTTC.

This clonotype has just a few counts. The CDR3 nucleotides read TGTGCCAGCACTACGTCGGCGGGATCCGGCTACGAGCAGTACTTC. As protein: CASTTSAGSGYEQYF. V gene TRBV6-1 combines with J gene TRBJ2-7; a weak D match, TRBD2 (6 bases). From germline, CDR1 is MNHNS and CDR2 SASEGT. Trimming shortened V by 7 bases and J by 3 bases, and 19 bases separated the two germline ends. This CDR3 has 15 residues.

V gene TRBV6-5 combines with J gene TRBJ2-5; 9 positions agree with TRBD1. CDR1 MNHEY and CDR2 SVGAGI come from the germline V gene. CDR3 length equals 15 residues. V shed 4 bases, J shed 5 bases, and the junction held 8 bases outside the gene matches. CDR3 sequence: CASSSSGTGMETQYF. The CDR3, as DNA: TGTGCCAGCAGTTCCTCCGGGACAGGGATGGAGACCCAGTACTTC.

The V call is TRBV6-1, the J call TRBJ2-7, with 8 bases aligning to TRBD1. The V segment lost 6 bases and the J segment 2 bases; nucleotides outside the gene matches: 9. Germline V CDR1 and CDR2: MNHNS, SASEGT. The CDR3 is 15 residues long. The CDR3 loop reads CASRATRQGTYEQYF. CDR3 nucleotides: TGTGCCAGCAGAGCCACCCGACAGGGGACCTACGAGCAGTACTTC.

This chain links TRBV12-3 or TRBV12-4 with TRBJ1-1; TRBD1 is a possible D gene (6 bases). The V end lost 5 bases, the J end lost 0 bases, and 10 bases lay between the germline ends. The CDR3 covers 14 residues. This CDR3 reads CASSAHRVNTEAFF. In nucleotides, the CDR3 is TGTGCCAGCAGTGCCCACAGGGTGAACACTGAAGCTTTCTTT.

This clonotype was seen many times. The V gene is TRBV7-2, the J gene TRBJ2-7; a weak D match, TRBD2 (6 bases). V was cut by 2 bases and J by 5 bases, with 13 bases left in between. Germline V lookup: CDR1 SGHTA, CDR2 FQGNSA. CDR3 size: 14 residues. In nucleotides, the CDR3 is TGTGCCAGCAGCTTACGGGCCACGGGGGACGAGCAGTACTTC. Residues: CASSLRATGDEQYF. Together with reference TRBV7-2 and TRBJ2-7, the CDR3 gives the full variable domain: GAGVSQSPSNKVTEKGKDVELRCDPISGHTALYWYRQSLGQGLEFLIYFQGNSAPDKSGLPSDRFSAERTGGSVSTLTIQRTQQEDSAVYLCASSLRATGDEQYFGPGTRLTVT.

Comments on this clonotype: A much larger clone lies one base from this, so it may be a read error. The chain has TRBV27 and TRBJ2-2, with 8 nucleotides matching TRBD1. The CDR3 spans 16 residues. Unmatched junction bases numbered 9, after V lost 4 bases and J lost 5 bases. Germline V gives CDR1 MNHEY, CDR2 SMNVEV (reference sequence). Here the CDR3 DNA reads TGTGCCAGCAGTTATAGCTGGGACAGGCAAACCGGGGAGCTGTTTTTT. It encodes CASSYSWDRQTGELFF.

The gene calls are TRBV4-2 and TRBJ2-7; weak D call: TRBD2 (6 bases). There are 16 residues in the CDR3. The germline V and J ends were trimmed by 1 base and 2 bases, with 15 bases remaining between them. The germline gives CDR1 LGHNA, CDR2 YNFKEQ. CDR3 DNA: TGTGCCAGCAGCCAAGCGTGGAGGGAGGACCCCTACGAGCAGTACTTC. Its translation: CASSQAWREDPYEQYF.

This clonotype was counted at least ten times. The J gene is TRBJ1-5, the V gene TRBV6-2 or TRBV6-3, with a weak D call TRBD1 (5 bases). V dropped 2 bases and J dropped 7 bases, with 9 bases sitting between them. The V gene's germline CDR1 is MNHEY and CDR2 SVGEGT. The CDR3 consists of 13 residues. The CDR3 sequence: CASSYLGEQPQHF. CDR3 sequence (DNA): TGTGCCAGCAGTTACCTAGGGGAACAGCCCCAGCATTTT.

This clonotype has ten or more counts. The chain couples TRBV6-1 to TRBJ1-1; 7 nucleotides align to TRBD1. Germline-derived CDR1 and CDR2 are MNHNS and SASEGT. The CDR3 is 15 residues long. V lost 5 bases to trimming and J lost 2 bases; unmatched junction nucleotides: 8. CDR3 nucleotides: TGTGCCAGCAGTAGCACGGGACAGACCAACACTGAAGCTTTCTTT. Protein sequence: CASSSTGQTNTEAFF.

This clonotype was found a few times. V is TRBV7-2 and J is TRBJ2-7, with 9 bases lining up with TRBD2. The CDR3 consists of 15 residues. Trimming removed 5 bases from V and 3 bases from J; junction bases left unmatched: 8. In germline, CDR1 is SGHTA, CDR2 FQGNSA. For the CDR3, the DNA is TGTGCCAGCAGCCGGACTAGCGAATACCACTACGAGCAGTACTTC. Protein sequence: CASSRTSEYHYEQYF.

The CDR3 sequence is CSAEDSALGSYEQYF. The DNA for the CDR3 is TGCAGTGCTGAGGACAGTGCGTTAGGCTCCTACGAGCAGTACTTC. J is TRBJ2-7 and V is TRBV20-1; D possibly corresponds to TRBD1 (6 bases). There are 15 residues in the CDR3. Per germline, CDR1 DFQATT and CDR2 SNEGSKA (reference sequence). The V end was cut by 5 bases, the J end by 0 bases, with 17 bases between.

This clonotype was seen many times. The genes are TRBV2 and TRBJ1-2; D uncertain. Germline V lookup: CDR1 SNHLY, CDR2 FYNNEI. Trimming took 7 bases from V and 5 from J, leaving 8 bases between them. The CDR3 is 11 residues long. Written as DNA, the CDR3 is TGTGCCAGCATTAGGGAGTATGGCTACACCTTC. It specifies CASIREYGYTF.

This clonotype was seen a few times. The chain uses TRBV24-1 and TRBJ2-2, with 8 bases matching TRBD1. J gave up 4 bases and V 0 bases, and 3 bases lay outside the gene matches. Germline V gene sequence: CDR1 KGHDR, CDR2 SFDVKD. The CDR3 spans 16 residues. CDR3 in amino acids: CATSDLRQGPTGELFF. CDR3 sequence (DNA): TGTGCCACCAGTGATTTGCGACAGGGGCCCACCGGGGAGCTGTTTTTT.